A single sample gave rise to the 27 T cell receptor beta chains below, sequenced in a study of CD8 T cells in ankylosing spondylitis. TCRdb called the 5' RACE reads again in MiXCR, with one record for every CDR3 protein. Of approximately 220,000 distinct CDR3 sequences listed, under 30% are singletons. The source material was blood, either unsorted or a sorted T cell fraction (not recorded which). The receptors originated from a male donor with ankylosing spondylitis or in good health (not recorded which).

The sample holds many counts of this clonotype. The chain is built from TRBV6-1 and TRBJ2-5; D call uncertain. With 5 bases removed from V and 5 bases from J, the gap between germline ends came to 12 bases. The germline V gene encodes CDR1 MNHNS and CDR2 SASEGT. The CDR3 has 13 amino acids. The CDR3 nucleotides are TGTGCCAGCAGTCGTGGATACGGGGAGACCCAGTACTTC. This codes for CASSRGYGETQYF.

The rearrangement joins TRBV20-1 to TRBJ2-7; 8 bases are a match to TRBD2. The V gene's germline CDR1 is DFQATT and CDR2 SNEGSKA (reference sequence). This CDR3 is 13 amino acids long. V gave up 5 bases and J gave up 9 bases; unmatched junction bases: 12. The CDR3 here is CSAPGLDFIGQYF. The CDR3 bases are TGCAGTGCTCCGGGACTAGACTTTATCGGGCAGTACTTC.

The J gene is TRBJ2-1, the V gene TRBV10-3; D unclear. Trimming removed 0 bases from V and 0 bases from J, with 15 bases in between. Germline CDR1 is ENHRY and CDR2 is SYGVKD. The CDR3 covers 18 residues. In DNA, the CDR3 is TGTGCCATCAGTGAGTCGCCCGGGCTTACCAGCTCCTACAATGAGCAGTTCTTC. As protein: CAISESPGLTSSYNEQFF.

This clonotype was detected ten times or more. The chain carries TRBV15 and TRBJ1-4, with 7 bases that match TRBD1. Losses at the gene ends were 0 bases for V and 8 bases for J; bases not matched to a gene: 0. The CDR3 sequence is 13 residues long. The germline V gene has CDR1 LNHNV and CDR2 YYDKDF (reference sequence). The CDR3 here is CATSRDRGEKLFF. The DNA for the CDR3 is TGTGCCACCAGCAGAGACAGGGGGGAAAAACTGTTTTTT.

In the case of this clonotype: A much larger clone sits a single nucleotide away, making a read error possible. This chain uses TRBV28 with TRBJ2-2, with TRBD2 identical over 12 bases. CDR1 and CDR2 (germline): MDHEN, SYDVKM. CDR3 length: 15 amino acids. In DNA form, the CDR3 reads TGTGCCTGCAGACCCTCTAGCGGGAGGGTTCGGGAGCTGTTTTTT. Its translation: CACRPSSGRVRELFF.

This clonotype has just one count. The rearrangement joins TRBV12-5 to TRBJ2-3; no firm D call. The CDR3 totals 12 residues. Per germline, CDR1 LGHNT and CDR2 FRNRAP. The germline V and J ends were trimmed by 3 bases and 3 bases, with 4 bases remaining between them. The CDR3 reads CASGFGTDTQYF. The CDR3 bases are TGTGCTAGTGGTTTTGGTACAGATACGCAGTATTTT.

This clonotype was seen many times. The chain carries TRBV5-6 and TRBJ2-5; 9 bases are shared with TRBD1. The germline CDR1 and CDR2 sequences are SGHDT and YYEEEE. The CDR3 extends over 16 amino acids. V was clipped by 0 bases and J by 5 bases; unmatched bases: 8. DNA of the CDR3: TGTGCCAGCAGCTTGGACACAGGGGGCTCGGGGGAGACCCAGTACTTC. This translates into CASSLDTGGSGETQYF.

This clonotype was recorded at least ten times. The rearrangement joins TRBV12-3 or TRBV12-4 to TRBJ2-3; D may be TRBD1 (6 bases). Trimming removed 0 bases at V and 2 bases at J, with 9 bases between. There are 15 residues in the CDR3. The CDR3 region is CASSLAGTLTDTQYF. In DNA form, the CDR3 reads TGTGCCAGCAGTTTAGCGGGGACACTCACAGATACGCAGTATTTT.

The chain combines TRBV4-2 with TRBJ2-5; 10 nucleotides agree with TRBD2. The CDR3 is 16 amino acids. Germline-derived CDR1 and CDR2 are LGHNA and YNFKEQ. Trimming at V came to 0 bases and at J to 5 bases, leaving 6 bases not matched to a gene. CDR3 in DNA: TGTGCCAGCAGCCAAGATCCTAGCGGGAGCAGGGAGACCCAGTACTTC. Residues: CASSQDPSGSRETQYF.

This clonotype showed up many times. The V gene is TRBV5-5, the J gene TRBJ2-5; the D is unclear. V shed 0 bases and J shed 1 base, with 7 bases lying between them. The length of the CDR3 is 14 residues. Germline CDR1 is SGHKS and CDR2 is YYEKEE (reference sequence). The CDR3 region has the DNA TGTGCCAGCAGCTTGGGTCGGGCCCAAGAGACCCAGTACTTC. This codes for CASSLGRAQETQYF.

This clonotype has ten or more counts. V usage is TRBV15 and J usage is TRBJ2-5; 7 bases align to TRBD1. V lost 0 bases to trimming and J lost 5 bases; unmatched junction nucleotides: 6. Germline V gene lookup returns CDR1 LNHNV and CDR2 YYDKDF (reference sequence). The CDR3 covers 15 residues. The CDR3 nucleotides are TGTGCCACCAGCAGAGACAGGGGGATAACGGAGACCCAGTACTTC. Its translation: CATSRDRGITETQYF.

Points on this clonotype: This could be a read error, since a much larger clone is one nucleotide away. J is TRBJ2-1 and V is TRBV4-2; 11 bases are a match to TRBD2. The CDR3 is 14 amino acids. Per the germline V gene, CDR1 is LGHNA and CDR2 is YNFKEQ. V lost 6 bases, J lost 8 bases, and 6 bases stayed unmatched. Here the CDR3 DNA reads TGTGCCAGCAGGACTAGCGGGATATCCCATGAGCAGTTCTTC. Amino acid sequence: CASRTSGISHEQFF.

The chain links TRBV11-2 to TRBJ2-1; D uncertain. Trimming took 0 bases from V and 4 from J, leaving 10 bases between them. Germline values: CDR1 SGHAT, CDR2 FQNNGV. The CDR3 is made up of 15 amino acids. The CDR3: CASSLDGGQYNEQFF. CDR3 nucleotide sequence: TGTGCCAGCAGCTTAGACGGCGGCCAGTACAATGAGCAGTTCTTC.

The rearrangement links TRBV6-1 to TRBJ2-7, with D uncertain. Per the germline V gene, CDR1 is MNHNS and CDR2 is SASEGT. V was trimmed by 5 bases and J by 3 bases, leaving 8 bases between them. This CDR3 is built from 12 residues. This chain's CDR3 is CASSRLLYEQYF. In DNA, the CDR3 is TGTGCCAGCAGTCGGCTACTCTACGAGCAGTACTTC.

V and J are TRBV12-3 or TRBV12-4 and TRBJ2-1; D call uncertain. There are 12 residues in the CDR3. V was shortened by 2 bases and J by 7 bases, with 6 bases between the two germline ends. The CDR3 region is CASSLSRNEQFF. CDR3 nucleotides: TGTGCCAGCAGTTTATCTAGAAATGAGCAGTTCTTC.

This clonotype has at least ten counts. The CDR3 is CASSLGEGGELFF. Here the CDR3 DNA reads TGTGCCAGCAGCTTAGGGGAAGGCGGGGAGCTGTTTTTT. V is TRBV11-1 and J is TRBJ2-2; no firm D call. With 1 base removed from V and 7 bases from J, the gap between germline ends came to 7 bases. Germline-derived CDR1 and CDR2 are SGHAT and FQDESV (reference sequence). The CDR3 has 13 amino acids.

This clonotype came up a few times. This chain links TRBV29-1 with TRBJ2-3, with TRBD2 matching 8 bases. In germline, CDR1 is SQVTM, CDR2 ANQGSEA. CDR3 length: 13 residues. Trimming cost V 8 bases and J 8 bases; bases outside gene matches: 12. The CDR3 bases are TGCAGCTCCCCTCTCCCGGGGGGGAGTACGCAGTATTTT. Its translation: CSSPLPGGSTQYF.

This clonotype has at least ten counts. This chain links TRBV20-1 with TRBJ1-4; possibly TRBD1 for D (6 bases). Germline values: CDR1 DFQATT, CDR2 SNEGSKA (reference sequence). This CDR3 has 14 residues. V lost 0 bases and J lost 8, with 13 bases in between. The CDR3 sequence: CSARDVSGTEKLFF. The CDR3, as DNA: TGCAGTGCTAGAGATGTCAGCGGGACAGAAAAACTGTTTTTT.

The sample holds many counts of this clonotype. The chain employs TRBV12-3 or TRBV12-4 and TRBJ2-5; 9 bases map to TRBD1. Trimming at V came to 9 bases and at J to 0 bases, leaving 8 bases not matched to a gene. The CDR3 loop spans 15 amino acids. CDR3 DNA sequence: TGTGCCAGTAGCTACGGGACAGGGAACCAAGAGACCCAGTACTTC. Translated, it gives CASSYGTGNQETQYF.

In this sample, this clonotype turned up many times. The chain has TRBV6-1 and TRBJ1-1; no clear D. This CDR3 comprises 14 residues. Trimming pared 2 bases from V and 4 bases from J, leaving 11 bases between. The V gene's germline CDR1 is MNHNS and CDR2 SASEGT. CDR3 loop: CASSESGGITEAFF. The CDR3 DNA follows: TGTGCCAGCAGTGAAAGTGGAGGGATCACTGAAGCTTTCTTT.

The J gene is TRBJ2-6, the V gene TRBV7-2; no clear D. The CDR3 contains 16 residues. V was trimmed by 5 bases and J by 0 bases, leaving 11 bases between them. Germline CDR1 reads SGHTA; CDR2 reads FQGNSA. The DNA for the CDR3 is TGTGCCAGCAGCGCGGACGTCCGCTCTGGGGCCAACGTCCTGACTTTC. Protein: CASSADVRSGANVLTF.

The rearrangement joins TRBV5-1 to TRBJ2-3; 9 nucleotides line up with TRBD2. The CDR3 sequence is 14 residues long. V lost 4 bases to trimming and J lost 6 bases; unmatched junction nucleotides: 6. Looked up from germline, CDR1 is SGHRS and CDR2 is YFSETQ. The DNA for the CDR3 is TGCGCCAGCAGCCCCGGGACTAGCAGGGATACGCAGTATTTT. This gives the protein CASSPGTSRDTQYF.

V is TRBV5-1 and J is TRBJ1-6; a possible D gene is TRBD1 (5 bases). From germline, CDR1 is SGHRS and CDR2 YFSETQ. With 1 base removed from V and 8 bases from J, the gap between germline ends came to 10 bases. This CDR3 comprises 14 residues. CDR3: CASSLKGDDSPLHF. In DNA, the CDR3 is TGCGCCAGCAGCTTGAAAGGGGACGATTCACCCCTCCACTTT.

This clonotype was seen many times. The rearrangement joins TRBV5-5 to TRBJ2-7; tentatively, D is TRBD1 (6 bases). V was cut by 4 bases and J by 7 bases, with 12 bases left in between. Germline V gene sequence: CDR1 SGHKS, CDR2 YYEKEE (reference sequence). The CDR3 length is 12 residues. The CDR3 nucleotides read TGTGCCAGCAGCACGGGGACACGTGAGCAGTACTTC. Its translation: CASSTGTREQYF.

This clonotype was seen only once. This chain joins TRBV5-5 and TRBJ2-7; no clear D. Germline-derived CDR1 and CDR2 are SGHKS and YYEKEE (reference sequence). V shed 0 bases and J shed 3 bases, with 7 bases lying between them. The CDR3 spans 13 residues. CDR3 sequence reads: CASSLGGIYEQYF. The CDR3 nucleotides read TGTGCCAGCAGCTTGGGGGGTATCTACGAGCAGTACTTC.

CDR3 amino acids: CSVERDRVETQYF. CDR3 sequence (DNA): TGCAGCGTTGAAAGGGACAGGGTAGAGACCCAGTACTTC. This chain connects TRBV29-1 to TRBJ2-5; 9 positions match TRBD1. V lost 2 bases to trimming and J lost 4 bases; unmatched junction nucleotides: 2. Germline-derived CDR1 and CDR2 are SQVTM and ANQGSEA. This CDR3 is built from 13 residues.

CDR3 loop: CASSDGGLEETQYF. The CDR3 bases are TGTGCCAGCAGTGACGGGGGGCTAGAAGAGACCCAGTACTTC. This chain uses TRBV6-1 with TRBJ2-5, with D possibly TRBD2 on 7 matching bases. The germline V gene has CDR1 MNHNS and CDR2 SASEGT. V lost 3 bases, J lost 3 bases, and 11 bases lay in between. CDR3 length equals 14 residues.